The rows below give T cell receptor beta chains drawn from one sample of a study of T cell responses to AZD1222 COVID-19 vaccine. TCRdb's table, derived via immunoSEQ multiplex PCR, lists solely in-frame clones and lacks some. The sample lists around 69,000 clones, roughly 84% seen once, with under 8% in the top ten. Sequencing used peripheral blood, obtained on day 0 of AZD1222 vaccination. These receptors were collected from an adult in good health. Both conserved end residues are part of each CDR3. The D gene is left open where the match is weak. Not all rows give a size; the values are once, few, many and, for expanded clones, a class.

>TRBV5-4|.|.|TRBJ1-6
TGTGCCAGCAGCTTCGGCGCGGGGGGTACGAATTCACCCCTCCACTTT
CASSFGAGGTNSPLHF
>TRBV5-1|medium-sized|.|TRBJ2-1
TGCGCCAGCAGCTTGGAAATATCGGCAGATGAGCAGTTCTTC
CASSLEISADEQFF
>TRBV3-1/TRBV3-2|.|.|TRBJ1-5
TGTGCCAGCAGCCGAGACAAAAATCAGCCCCAGCATTTT
CASSRDKNQPQHF
>TRBV5-5|.|.|TRBJ1-1
TGTGCCAGCAGCTTGCTTATCGCGAACACTGAAGCTTTCTTT
CASSLLIANTEAFF
>TRBV5-1|once|.|TRBJ1-1
TGCGCCAGCAGTTCTACAGGGAACACTGAAGCTTTCTTT
CASSSTGNTEAFF
>TRBV3-1/TRBV3-2|.|TRBD1|TRBJ1-1
TGTGCCAGCAGCCCCCGGGACAGGGGCCAACGGGCTTTCTTT
CASSPRDRGQRAFF
>TRBV27|.|.|TRBJ2-1
TGTGCCAGCAGGGGGACGATCGCCATGGACAATGAGCAGTTCTTC
CASRGTIAMDNEQFF
>TRBV19|few|TRBD1|TRBJ1-5
TGTGCCAGTAGAGGACAGGGCGATCAGCCCCAGCATTTT
CASRGQGDQPQHF
>TRBV19|once|TRBD1|TRBJ1-5
TGTGCCAGTAGGCCCAGGGGGCGCGGGAATCAGCCCCAGCATTTT
CASRPRGRGNQPQHF
>TRBV19|.|TRBD1|TRBJ1-6
TGTGCCAGTAGTGTGGGGACAGGTGGCGATTCACCCCTCCACTTT
CASSVGTGGDSPLHF
>TRBV12-5|.|.|TRBJ1-6
TGTGCTAGTGGACCCACCGGGGCGCTTAGTTCACCCCTCCACTTT
CASGPTGALSSPLHF
>TRBV27|.|.|TRBJ2-1
TGTGCCAGCAGTCCTGTAAAGTCCCCGGGGGGCCTTGAGCAGTTCTTC
CASSPVKSPGGLEQFF
>TRBV11-2|.|TRBD1|TRBJ1-3
TGTGCCAGCAGCCACTGGGACAGCTACGGCTCTGGAAACACCATATATTTT
CASSHWDSYGSGNTIYF
>TRBV21-1|.|.|TRBJ1-6
TGTGCCAGCAGCAAAGTAAGGGCGGCGTGGTGGTGTTCACCCCTCCACTTT
CASSKVRAAWWCSPLHF